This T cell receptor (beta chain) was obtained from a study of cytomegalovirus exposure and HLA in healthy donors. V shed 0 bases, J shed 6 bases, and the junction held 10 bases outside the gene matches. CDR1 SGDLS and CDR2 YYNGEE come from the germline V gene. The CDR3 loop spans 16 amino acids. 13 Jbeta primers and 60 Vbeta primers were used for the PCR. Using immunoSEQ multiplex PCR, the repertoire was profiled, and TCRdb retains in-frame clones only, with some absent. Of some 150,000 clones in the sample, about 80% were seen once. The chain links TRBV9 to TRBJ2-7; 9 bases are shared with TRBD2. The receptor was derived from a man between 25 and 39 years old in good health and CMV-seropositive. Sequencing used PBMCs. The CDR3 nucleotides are TGTGCCAGCAGCGTAGGGCTGGCGGGGGGGCCGGTCGAGCAGTACTTC. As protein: CASSVGLAGGPVEQYF.